This T cell receptor (beta chain) was profiled in a study of identical twins. General study results and limits: It was possible that invariant MAIT and iNKT cells partly confounded the zero-insertion analyses.

V lost 0 bases and J lost 1, with 9 bases in between. Germline values: CDR1 SGHRS, CDR2 YFSETQ. The CDR3 consists of 15 residues. Remarks on this clonotype: Its antigen is undetermined.

TCRdb re-analysed the 5' RACE reads in MiXCR, keeping a single row per CDR3 protein. Among around 1.7 million distinct CDR3 sequences, more than 30% were seen once, and the ten largest hold about 0.27%. The sequenced material came from cord blood. This receptor was obtained from a newborn girl in good health. The V and J genes are TRBV5-1 and TRBJ2-3, with a possible D match to TRBD2 (5 bases). DNA of the CDR3: TGCGCCAGCAGCTTGGATATACTAGGCACAGATACGCAGTATTTT. Translated, it gives CASSLDILGTDTQYF.